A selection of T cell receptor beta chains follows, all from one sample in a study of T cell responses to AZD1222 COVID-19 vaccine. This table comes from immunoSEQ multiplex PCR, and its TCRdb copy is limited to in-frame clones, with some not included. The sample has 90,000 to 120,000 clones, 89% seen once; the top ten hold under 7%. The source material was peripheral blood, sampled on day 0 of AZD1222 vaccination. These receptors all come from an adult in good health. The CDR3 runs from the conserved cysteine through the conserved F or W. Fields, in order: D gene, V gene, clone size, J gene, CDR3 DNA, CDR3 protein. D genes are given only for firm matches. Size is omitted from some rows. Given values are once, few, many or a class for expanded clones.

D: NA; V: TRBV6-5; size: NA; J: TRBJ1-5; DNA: TGTGCCAGCAATCCGACAGTATCTAGCAATCAGCCCCAGCATTTT; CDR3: CASNPTVSSNQPQHF
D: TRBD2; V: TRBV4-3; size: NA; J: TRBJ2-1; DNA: TGCGCCAGCAGCCAAAGGACTAGCGGGAGAAATGAGCAGTTCTTC; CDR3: CASSQRTSGRNEQFF
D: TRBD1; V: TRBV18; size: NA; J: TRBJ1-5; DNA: TGTGCCAGCTCACCACCTGGACAGGCCCACAATCAGCCCCAGCATTTT; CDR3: CASSPPGQAHNQPQHF
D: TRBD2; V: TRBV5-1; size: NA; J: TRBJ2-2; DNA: TGCGCCAGCGGCTCAGGGATTCTCAAGACTAGCCTCAACACCGGGGAGCTGTTTTTT; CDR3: CASGSGILKTSLNTGELFF
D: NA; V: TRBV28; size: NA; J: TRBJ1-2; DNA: TGTGCCAGCAGTTTACACCAGGTGAAAGATGGCTACACCTTC; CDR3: CASSLHQVKDGYTF
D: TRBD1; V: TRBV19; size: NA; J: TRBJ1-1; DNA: TGTGCCAGTAGGGTCAGGGGGGGACAGACTGAAGCTTTCTTT; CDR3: CASRVRGGQTEAFF
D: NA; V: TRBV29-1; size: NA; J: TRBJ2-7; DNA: TGCAGCGTTGTAAGGGGTGGAGCCGAGCAGTACTTC; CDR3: CSVVRGGAEQYF
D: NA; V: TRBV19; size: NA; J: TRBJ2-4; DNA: TGTGCCAGTAGTACCCCTAAGTTCGAGGGGCGGAACATTCAGTACTTC; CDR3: CASSTPKFEGRNIQYF
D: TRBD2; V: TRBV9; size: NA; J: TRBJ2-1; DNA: TGTGCCAGCAGCGCCGCCGGGACTAGCGGGAGCTCCTACAATGAGCAGTTCTTC; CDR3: CASSAAGTSGSSYNEQFF
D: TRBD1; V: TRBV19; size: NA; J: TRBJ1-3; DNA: TGTGCCAGTAGACGGGACAGGGCTGGAAACACCATATATTTT; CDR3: CASRRDRAGNTIYF
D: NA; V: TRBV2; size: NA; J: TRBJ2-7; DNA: TGTGCCAGCAGCGGCTTTTACGAGCAGTACTTC; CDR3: CASSGFYEQYF
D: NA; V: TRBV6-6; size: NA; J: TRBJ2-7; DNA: TGTGCCAGCAGGGGGTCCCCCTACGAGCAGTACTTC; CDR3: CASRGSPYEQYF
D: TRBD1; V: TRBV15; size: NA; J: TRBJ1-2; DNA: TGTGCCACCAGCAGGCAGGGGGACGATCTCTACACCTTC; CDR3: CATSRQGDDLYTF
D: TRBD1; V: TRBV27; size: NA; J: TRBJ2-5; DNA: TGTGCCAGCTCCCATGAGGGGGCGGGTGGAGAGACCCAGTACTTC; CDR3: CASSHEGAGGETQYF
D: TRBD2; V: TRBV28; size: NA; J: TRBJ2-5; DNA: TGTGCCAGCAGACTGACTAGCGGACAAGAGACCCAGTACTTC; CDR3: CASRLTSGQETQYF
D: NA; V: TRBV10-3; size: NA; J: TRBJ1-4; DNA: TGTGCCATCAGTACGGACAGATCCGCGGAAAAACTGTTTTTT; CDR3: CAISTDRSAEKLFF
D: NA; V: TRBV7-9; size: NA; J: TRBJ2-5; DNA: TGTGCCAGCAGCTTAGAGGGACCCTCAGAGACCCAGTACTTC; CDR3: CASSLEGPSETQYF
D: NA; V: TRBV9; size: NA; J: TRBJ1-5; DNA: TGTGCCAGCAGCACCGAAGCGCACGGAGATCAGCCCCAGCATTTT; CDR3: CASSTEAHGDQPQHF
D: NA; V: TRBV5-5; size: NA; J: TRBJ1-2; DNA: TGTGCCAGCATCCCGACACTGACAGCCCCCTTTTCGGGTGGCTACACCTTC; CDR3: CASIPTLTAPFSGGYTF
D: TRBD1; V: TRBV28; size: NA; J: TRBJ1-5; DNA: TGTGCCAGCAGTTTACCGGGACAGGGGGCAGGTCAGCCCCAGCATTTT; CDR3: CASSLPGQGAGQPQHF
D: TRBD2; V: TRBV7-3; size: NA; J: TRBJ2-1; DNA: TGTGCCAGCAGCGGGTTGGGACTAGCGGGAGCTTCTAATGAGCAGTTCTTC; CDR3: CASSGLGLAGASNEQFF
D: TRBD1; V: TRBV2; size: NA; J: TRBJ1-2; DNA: TGTGCCAGCAGTGAAGCGCCAGGGGGCTGGAACTATGGCTACACCTTC; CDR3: CASSEAPGGWNYGYTF
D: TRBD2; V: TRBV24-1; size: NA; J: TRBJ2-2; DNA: TGTGCCACCAGTGACGCAGCGGGAGTAGAGACCGGGGAGCTGTTTTTT; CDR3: CATSDAAGVETGELFF
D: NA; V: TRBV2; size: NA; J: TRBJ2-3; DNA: TGTGCCAGCAGTGAGCGGAGCGGGAGCACAGATACGCAGTATTTT; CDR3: CASSERSGSTDTQYF
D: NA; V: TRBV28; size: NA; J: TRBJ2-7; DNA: TGTGCCAGCAGGCGAGGATCTGGGTACGAGCAGTACTTC; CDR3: CASRRGSGYEQYF
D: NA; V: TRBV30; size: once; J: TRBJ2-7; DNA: TGTGCCTGGAATTTAGGAGGGTTGCAATACGAGCAGTACTTC; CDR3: CAWNLGGLQYEQYF
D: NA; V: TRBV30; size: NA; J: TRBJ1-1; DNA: TGTGCCTGGAGTAGAGGTGGGAACACTGAAGCTTTCTTT; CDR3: CAWSRGGNTEAFF
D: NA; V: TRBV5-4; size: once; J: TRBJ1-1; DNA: TGTGCCAGCAGCTTGACTATGAACACTGAAGCTTTCTTT; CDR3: CASSLTMNTEAFF
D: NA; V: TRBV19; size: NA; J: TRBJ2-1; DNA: TGTGCCAGTAGTATTGGTCACAGTACATCTTCTCTCCTTTTCTTC; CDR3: CASSIGHSTSSLLFF
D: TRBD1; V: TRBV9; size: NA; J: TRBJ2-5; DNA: TGTGCCAGCAGCGTAGGACAGGGGAAGTTCACAGAGACCCAGTACTTC; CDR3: CASSVGQGKFTETQYF
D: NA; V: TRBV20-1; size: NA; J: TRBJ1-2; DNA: TGCAGTGCTAGAGTTGTTTATGGCTACACCTTC; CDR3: CSARVVYGYTF
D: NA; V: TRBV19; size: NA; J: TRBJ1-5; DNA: TGTGCCAGTAGTCCCTACCCGGGGGGCCATAGCAATCAGCCCCAGCATTTT; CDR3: CASSPYPGGHSNQPQHF
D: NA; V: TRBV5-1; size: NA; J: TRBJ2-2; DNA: TGCGCCAGCAGCTTTGGGATCACCGGGGAGCTGTTTTTT; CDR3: CASSFGITGELFF
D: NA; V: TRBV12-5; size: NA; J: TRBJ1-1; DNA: TGTGCTAGTGGTTTGACGGGAGGTGGACTGAACACTGAAGCTTTCTTT; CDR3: CASGLTGGGLNTEAFF
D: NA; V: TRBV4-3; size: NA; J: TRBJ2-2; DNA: TGCGCCAGCAGCCCAAGCTTTGGCACGAACACCGGGGAGCTGTTTTTT; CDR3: CASSPSFGTNTGELFF
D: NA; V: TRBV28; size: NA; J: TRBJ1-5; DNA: TGTGCCAGCACCCTTAAGGGGCATAGCAATCAGCCCCAGCATTTT; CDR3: CASTLKGHSNQPQHF
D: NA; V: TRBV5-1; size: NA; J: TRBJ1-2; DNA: TGCGCCAGCAGCGTTGGGGCGGAATATGGCTACACCTTC; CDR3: CASSVGAEYGYTF
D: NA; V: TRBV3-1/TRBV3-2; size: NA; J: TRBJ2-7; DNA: TGTGCCAGCAGCCAAGGGGGTCCTGGGAAACCCTACGAGCAGTACTTC; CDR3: CASSQGGPGKPYEQYF